This T cell receptor (beta chain) was recorded in a study of OX40 agonist ivuxolimab in advanced cancers. In the study overall: Mean age about 60 years, range roughly 20 to 85; around 80% male. Of the participants, 35% to 50% had some prior anti-PD-1, anti-PD-L1 or anti-CTLA-4 therapy, which was allowed. Patients achieving partial responses numbered three: one hepatocellular carcinoma case and two cutaneous melanoma cases. Study outcomes and limitations: More expanded clones were seen, on average, in CD8+ T cells than in CD4+.

As regards this clone: Its antigen is currently unknown.

Trimming took 4 bases from V and 3 from J, leaving 14 bases between them. Germline-derived CDR1 and CDR2 are LGHNA and YSLEER. The CDR3 has 15 amino acids. Repertoires were generated with immunoSEQ multiplex PCR, while TCRdb's copy carries only in-frame clones and drops some. The sample yields 55,000 to 70,000 clones, about 93% seen once. Sequencing used CD4+ or CD8+ T cells sorted from blood, obtained in a trial of the OX40 agonist ivuxolimab. The chain is built from TRBV4-3 and TRBJ2-3; D might be TRBD2 (5 bases). The source is an adult with an advanced solid tumor such as melanoma, head and neck, liver or kidney cancer. DNA of the CDR3: TGCGCCAGCAGCCCGTCTGCAGGAGGAACAGATACGCAGTATTTT. Translating it yields CASSPSAGGTDTQYF.